This paragraph reports one TCR beta chain. No antigen is known for it. Data came from immunoSEQ multiplex PCR; TCRdb stores just in-frame clones and leaves some out. The repertoire includes 850,000 to 1,100,000 clones, around three quarters of them detected once, and roughly 0.82% sits in the top ten. The CD4+ fraction was divided into a CD45RA+ naive subset and a CD45RA-negative memory subset. Trimming removed 2 bases from V and 0 bases from J, with 14 bases in between. Germline CDR1 is MDHEN and CDR2 is SYDVKM. This CDR3 spans 18 amino acids. This entry belongs to a study of shared clonotypes between healthy human individuals. Study information: Each donor's CD4 naive and CD4 memory cells filled three plates apiece, CD8 naive two, and CD8 memory one.

Whole-study results and caveats: With few donors, the genetic and exposure-history diversity represented was limited. Researchers sampled only blood; tissue repertoires likely differ.

The receptor's source is a man aged 18-30 years in good health. Some clones in this sample may be carry-over from other donors' samples. The sequenced material came from memory CD4+ T cells from PBMCs. The sample's subset: CD45RA-negative fraction. This chain uses TRBV28 with TRBJ2-6, with TRBD2 as a possible D gene (6 bases). In nucleotides, the CDR3 is TGTGCCAGCAGTTTAGGGGGGACCAAATCCTCTGGGGCCAACGTCCTGACTTTC. It translates to CASSLGGTKSSGANVLTF.